Listed below are T cell receptor beta chains from one sample, sequenced in a study of blood T cells in healthy people across ages. TCRdb recomputed calls from the 5' RACE reads with MiXCR, one row per CDR3 protein. Of 550,000 to 600,000 distinct CDR3 sequences in the sample, 27% were seen once. Source material: blood. The receptor source for this set is a woman aged 70-85 years in good health. The CDR3 runs from the conserved cysteine through the conserved F or W. The order of the fields is J gene, clone size, D gene, V gene, CDR3 protein, CDR3 DNA. The D gene is left open where the match is weak. Size is omitted from some rows. Given values are once, few, many or a class for expanded clones.

J gene: TRBJ1-1; clone size: NA; D gene: TRBD1; V gene: TRBV5-1; CDR3 protein: CASSRWTGDTEAFF; CDR3 DNA: TGCGCCAGCAGCAGATGGACAGGGGACACTGAAGCTTTCTTT
J gene: TRBJ2-7; clone size: few; D gene: NA; V gene: TRBV9; CDR3 protein: CASSVESATYEQYF; CDR3 DNA: TGTGCCAGCAGCGTAGAATCCGCGACCTACGAGCAGTACTTC
J gene: TRBJ2-1; clone size: few; D gene: TRBD2; V gene: TRBV5-1; CDR3 protein: CASTQERGTGNEQFF; CDR3 DNA: TGCGCCAGCACCCAGGAGCGGGGGACTGGAAATGAGCAGTTCTTC
J gene: TRBJ1-4; clone size: NA; D gene: NA; V gene: TRBV3-1; CDR3 protein: CASRTLEGEKLFF; CDR3 DNA: TGTGCCAGCAGAACCCTCGAGGGGGAAAAACTGTTTTTT
J gene: TRBJ2-5; clone size: NA; D gene: NA; V gene: TRBV9; CDR3 protein: CASSDPHSSYQETQYF; CDR3 DNA: TGTGCCAGCAGCGACCCTCACTCCTCTTACCAAGAGACCCAGTACTTC
J gene: TRBJ2-3; clone size: NA; D gene: NA; V gene: TRBV20-1; CDR3 protein: CTCLRGGTDTQYF; CDR3 DNA: TGCACCTGCCTGAGAGGGGGGACAGATACGCAGTATTTT
J gene: TRBJ2-2; clone size: few; D gene: NA; V gene: TRBV9; CDR3 protein: CASSIPVAELFF; CDR3 DNA: TGTGCCAGCAGCATCCCGGTCGCTGAGCTGTTTTTT
J gene: TRBJ1-1; clone size: NA; D gene: NA; V gene: TRBV6-5; CDR3 protein: CASRPPQGLNTEAFF; CDR3 DNA: TGTGCCAGCAGGCCCCCGCAGGGTTTGAACACTGAAGCTTTCTTT
J gene: TRBJ1-4; clone size: many; D gene: TRBD1; V gene: TRBV20-1; CDR3 protein: CSARAGQGGKEKLFF; CDR3 DNA: TGCAGTGCTAGAGCCGGACAGGGGGGAAAGGAAAAACTGTTTTTT
J gene: TRBJ1-1; clone size: NA; D gene: NA; V gene: TRBV5-1; CDR3 protein: CAGSLKTANSEAFF; CDR3 DNA: TGCGCCGGCAGCTTGAAGACAGCTAATTCTGAAGCTTTCTTT
J gene: TRBJ1-2; clone size: NA; D gene: NA; V gene: TRBV6-2/TRBV6-3; CDR3 protein: CASSSEGTTRYYGYTF; CDR3 DNA: TGTGCCAGCAGTTCCGAAGGAACGACACGCTACTATGGCTACACCTTC
J gene: TRBJ2-7; clone size: NA; D gene: NA; V gene: TRBV18; CDR3 protein: CASSAASDYYEQYF; CDR3 DNA: TGTGCCAGCTCGGCGGCCTCTGATTACTACGAGCAGTACTTC
J gene: TRBJ1-2; clone size: few; D gene: NA; V gene: TRBV12-5; CDR3 protein: CASGFITENYGYTF; CDR3 DNA: TGTGCTAGTGGTTTTATAACAGAGAACTATGGCTACACCTTC
J gene: TRBJ2-5; clone size: few; D gene: NA; V gene: TRBV4-3; CDR3 protein: CASSQGGTARTQYF; CDR3 DNA: TGCGCCAGCAGCCAGGGGGGGACAGCGAGGACCCAGTACTTC
J gene: TRBJ1-4; clone size: NA; D gene: NA; V gene: TRBV12-3/TRBV12-4; CDR3 protein: CASSFKVLGGPNEKLFF; CDR3 DNA: TGTGCCAGCAGTTTTAAGGTGCTGGGGGGCCCTAATGAAAAACTGTTTTTT
J gene: TRBJ2-3; clone size: NA; D gene: TRBD1; V gene: TRBV12-3/TRBV12-4; CDR3 protein: CASSLGDRETDTQYF; CDR3 DNA: TGTGCCAGCAGTTTAGGGGACAGGGAAACAGATACGCAGTATTTT
J gene: TRBJ1-1; clone size: NA; D gene: TRBD1; V gene: TRBV6-2/TRBV6-3; CDR3 protein: CASRRTGMNTEAFF; CDR3 DNA: TGTGCCAGCAGAAGGACAGGAATGAACACTGAAGCTTTCTTT
J gene: TRBJ2-5; clone size: NA; D gene: TRBD1; V gene: TRBV7-2; CDR3 protein: CASSFVQGGETQYF; CDR3 DNA: TGTGCCAGCAGCTTCGTACAGGGGGGAGAGACCCAGTACTTC
J gene: TRBJ2-1; clone size: few; D gene: NA; V gene: TRBV6-2/TRBV6-3; CDR3 protein: CASRTRMGEQFF; CDR3 DNA: TGTGCCAGCAGAACCCGGATGGGTGAGCAGTTCTTC
J gene: TRBJ1-1; clone size: NA; D gene: NA; V gene: TRBV7-2; CDR3 protein: CASTKGPEGTEAFF; CDR3 DNA: TGTGCCAGCACCAAAGGGCCTGAGGGCACTGAAGCTTTCTTT
J gene: TRBJ1-6; clone size: many; D gene: TRBD1; V gene: TRBV12-3/TRBV12-4; CDR3 protein: CASSPGQGWGSDSPLHF; CDR3 DNA: TGTGCCAGCAGTCCCGGACAGGGATGGGGTTCTGATTCACCCCTCCACTTT
J gene: TRBJ2-3; clone size: NA; D gene: NA; V gene: TRBV4-2; CDR3 protein: CASSQGASWDTQYF; CDR3 DNA: TGTGCCAGCAGCCAGGGGGCGTCGTGGGATACGCAGTATTTT
J gene: TRBJ2-7; clone size: few; D gene: NA; V gene: TRBV10-2; CDR3 protein: CASRKDAALINEQYF; CDR3 DNA: TGCGCCAGCAGAAAGGACGCCGCCCTCATTAACGAGCAGTACTTC